This TCR beta chain was captured in a study of CD8 T cells in ankylosing spondylitis. Notes on the study in general: What appeared characteristic of ankylosing spondylitis blood was a TCR beta motif of fewer than ten highly homologous variants.

This clonotype was detected only a few times. Its antigen is not identified. MiXCR was run by TCRdb on the 5' RACE reads, yielding one entry per CDR3 protein. The sample yields fewer than 750,000 distinct CDR3 sequences, roughly 19% seen once. V was pared by 6 bases and J by 5 bases, with 16 bases between. Germline loops: CDR1 SEHNR, CDR2 FQNEAQ (reference sequence). CDR3 length: 14 amino acids. This chain connects TRBV7-9 to TRBJ1-1, with D possibly matching TRBD1 (5 bases). This sequence originates from a male donor with ankylosing spondylitis. The material sequenced was blood, either unsorted or a sorted T cell fraction (not recorded which). The CDR3 loop reads CASSPQGGWTEAFF. The CDR3 bases are TGTGCCAGCAGTCCTCAGGGTGGATGGACTGAAGCTTTCTTT.